One sample yielded the 21 T cell receptor beta chains listed below, sequenced in a study of blood T cell repertoires in COVID-19. The assay was immunoSEQ multiplex PCR, and TCRdb's table has in-frame clones only and misses some. The data hold approximately 170,000 clones, with over 80% observed a single time. The sequencing input was PBMCs or T cells enriched from blood (not recorded which). These receptors originate from a woman aged 45-65 years who had recovered from COVID-19.

This clone has just a few counts. The rearrangement links TRBV18 to TRBJ1-5, with D unresolved. CDR1 and CDR2 from the germline V gene are KGHSH and LQKENI. This CDR3 has 13 amino acids. With 3 bases removed from V and 4 bases from J, the gap between germline ends came to 7 bases. The CDR3 nucleotides are TGTGCCAGCTCACCCGGCAGGAATCAGCCCCAGCATTTT. This sequence encodes CASSPGRNQPQHF.

This clone was recorded a few times. The chain employs TRBV28 and TRBJ1-2; D remains unclear. Trimming took 2 bases from V and 6 from J, leaving 13 bases between them. Germline V CDR1 and CDR2: MDHEN, SYDVKM. The CDR3 extends over 14 amino acids. This CDR3 reads CASSLGGLTNGYTF. CDR3 nucleotide sequence: TGTGCCAGCAGTTTAGGAGGACTGACTAATGGCTACACCTTC.

This sequence joins TRBV7-9 and TRBJ2-3; weak D call: TRBD1 (6 bases). V was trimmed by 3 bases and J by 10 bases, leaving 29 bases between them. CDR3 length: 18 amino acids. CDR1 is SEHNR and CDR2 is FQNEAQ in the germline V gene (reference sequence). The CDR3 here is CASSFSKLTGSDGGSQYF. CDR3 sequence (DNA): TGTGCCAGCAGCTTCTCGAAGCTCACAGGGAGCGACGGAGGATCGCAGTATTTT.

This clone was detected once. The rearrangement links TRBV5-4 to TRBJ2-2; 16 bases are a match to TRBD2. Germline V gene lookup returns CDR1 SGHNT and CDR2 YYREEE (reference sequence). The CDR3 consists of 16 residues. J was trimmed by 9 bases and V by 4 bases; bases with no gene match: 6. The CDR3 reads CASSPGTSGRARELFF. DNA for the CDR3: TGTGCCAGCAGCCCTGGGACTAGCGGGAGGGCAAGGGAGCTGTTTTTT.

The chain couples TRBV11-1 to TRBJ2-5, with 7 bases aligning to TRBD1. V lost 4 bases to trimming and J lost 5 bases; unmatched junction nucleotides: 7. The CDR3 runs 14 residues. Germline loops: CDR1 SGHAT, CDR2 FQDESV (reference sequence). CDR3 in DNA: TGTGCCAGCAGCTGGCCGACAGGGTCGGAGACCCAGTACTTC. It encodes CASSWPTGSETQYF.

This clone was seen many times. The genes are TRBV28 and TRBJ1-2; TRBD1 aligns across 12 bases. CDR3 length: 17 amino acids. The germline V gene encodes CDR1 MDHEN and CDR2 SYDVKM. V was clipped by 3 bases and J by 4 bases; unmatched bases: 9. CDR3 loop: CASSLGTGGTLGYGYTF. The CDR3 DNA reads TGTGCCAGCAGTTTGGGGACAGGGGGCACCCTCGGCTATGGCTACACCTTC.

The V gene is TRBV11-3, the J gene TRBJ2-2, with D possibly TRBD2 on 7 matching bases. The CDR3 is 15 amino acids. V gave up 5 bases and J gave up 5 bases, with 15 bases separating them. CDR1 SGHNT and CDR2 YENEEA come from the germline V gene. CDR3 amino acids: CASSAARGGTGELFF. The CDR3 DNA is TGTGCCAGCAGCGCGGCGAGGGGGGGGACCGGGGAGCTGTTTTTT.

J is TRBJ1-4 and V is TRBV11-3; D unresolved. V was clipped by 1 base and J by 0 bases, with 12 bases between them. The germline V gene encodes CDR1 SGHNT and CDR2 YENEEA. This CDR3 comprises 17 residues. The DNA for the CDR3 is TGTGCCAGCAGCTTAGGTTTTATCGAGGCAACTAATGAAAAACTGTTTTTT. Translated: CASSLGFIEATNEKLFF.

The gene calls are TRBV6-5 and TRBJ1-5; 7 bases match TRBD1. The V segment lost 8 bases and the J segment 2 bases; nucleotides outside the gene matches: 6. The CDR3 runs 14 residues. Germline CDR1 reads MNHEY; CDR2 reads SVGAGI. The CDR3 reads CASDIGGGNQPQHF. CDR3 nucleotides: TGTGCCAGCGACATAGGGGGCGGCAATCAGCCCCAGCATTTT.

This chain connects TRBV11-2 to TRBJ1-4; 9 positions agree with TRBD1. Germline CDR1 and CDR2: SGHAT and FQNNGV. The trim removed 5 bases at V and 8 bases at J, leaving 9 bases unmatched. The CDR3 is 15 residues long. CDR3 region: CASSPTAGTGEKLFF. For the CDR3, the DNA is TGTGCCAGCAGCCCAACGGCCGGGACAGGGGAAAAACTGTTTTTT.

V and J are TRBV9 and TRBJ2-5; D unresolved. V shed 0 bases and J shed 3 bases, with 12 bases lying between them. Germline V gene sequence: CDR1 SGDLS, CDR2 YYNGEE. CDR3 length equals 15 residues. CDR3 region: CASSVVGSHKETQYF. In DNA form, the CDR3 reads TGTGCCAGCAGCGTAGTGGGCAGCCACAAAGAGACCCAGTACTTC.

J is TRBJ1-1 and V is TRBV10-1; 8 positions agree with TRBD1. The CDR3 is 13 amino acids. Germline CDR1 and CDR2: WNHNN and SYGVQD (reference sequence). The ends lost 4 bases at V and 4 bases at J; junction bases unmatched: 2. The CDR3, as DNA: TGCGCCAGCAGTGGACAGGGGATCACTGAAGCTTTCTTT. Protein sequence: CASSGQGITEAFF.

CDR3 coding DNA: TGTGCCAGCTCACGTGGGTTACAGGGAGATTCACCCCTCCACTTT. Encoded protein: CASSRGLQGDSPLHF. The chain combines TRBV18 with TRBJ1-6, with D tentatively TRBD1 (6 bases). The CDR3 contains 15 residues. CDR1 and CDR2 from the germline V gene are KGHSH and LQKENI. V dropped 4 bases and J dropped 8 bases, with 15 bases sitting between them.

V usage is TRBV7-9 and J usage is TRBJ2-7; D is possibly TRBD1 (6 bases). Between the trimmed V and J ends, which lost 5 bases and 5 bases, there was a span of 10 bases. The CDR3 contains 12 residues. Germline CDR1 is SEHNR and CDR2 is FQNEAQ (reference sequence). CDR3 coding DNA: TGTGCCAGCAGCGAGACAGGTGACGAGCAGTACGTC. Translating gives CASSETGDEQYV.

The chain joins TRBV4-1 to TRBJ1-4; possibly TRBD1 for D (5 bases). V lost 2 bases, J lost 8 bases, and 15 bases lay in between. Germline lookup yields CDR1 MGHRA and CDR2 YSYEKL. This CDR3 has 15 amino acids. CDR3 region: CASSQPQVIGEKLFF. The CDR3 nucleotides read TGCGCCAGCAGCCAACCACAGGTGATAGGGGAAAAACTGTTTTTT.

The chain joins TRBV5-5 to TRBJ2-4; 8 positions match TRBD1. Germline values: CDR1 SGHKS, CDR2 YYEKEE (reference sequence). Unmatched junction bases numbered 12, after V lost 6 bases and J lost 7 bases. This CDR3 is built from 15 residues. The chain's CDR3 is CASNFGQGRPNIQYF. As DNA, the CDR3 is TGTGCCAGCAACTTCGGACAGGGAAGGCCTAACATTCAGTACTTC.

Details on this clone: This sample includes further DNA sequences coding for the same CDR3. This chain links TRBV28 with TRBJ2-7, with TRBD1 identical over 10 bases. Germline V gene data show CDR1 as MDHEN and CDR2 as SYDVKM. With 4 bases clipped from V and 2 bases from J, the junction kept 2 bases outside the gene matches. The CDR3 runs to 14 residues. CDR3 protein: CASSSGTGAYEQYV. CDR3 nucleotide sequence: TGTGCCAGCAGTTCTGGGACAGGGGCCTACGAGCAGTACGTC.

The V call is TRBV3-1 (or the pseudogene TRBV3-2), the J call TRBJ2-1; maybe TRBD2 (6 bases). The CDR3 runs 17 residues. Deletions cut 3 bases from V and 7 bases from J, with 22 bases between. The germline gives CDR1 LGHDT, CDR2 YNNKEL (reference sequence). Here the CDR3 reads CASSQPTGVLNTNEQFF. CDR3 in DNA: TGTGCCAGCAGCCAGCCCACGGGAGTCCTAAACACGAATGAGCAGTTCTTC.

V is TRBV27 and J is TRBJ1-5, with 9 bases identical to TRBD1. V lost 5 bases to trimming and J lost 6 bases; unmatched junction nucleotides: 8. CDR3 size: 15 residues. From germline, CDR1 is MNHEY and CDR2 SMNVEV (reference sequence). The CDR3 DNA follows: TGTGCCAGCAGTCCAAGGGGACAGGGTTCTCAGCCCCAGCATTTT. As protein: CASSPRGQGSQPQHF.

The chain combines TRBV18 with TRBJ2-5, with D possibly TRBD2 on 5 matching bases. This CDR3 has 13 residues. V was shortened by 6 bases and J by 5 bases, with 13 bases between the two germline ends. Germline CDR1 and CDR2: KGHSH and LQKENI. CDR3 region: CASSEGTRETQYF. The CDR3 DNA sequence: TGTGCCAGCTCCGAGGGTACGCGGGAGACCCAGTACTTC.

This clone was detected once. The V and J genes are TRBV5-5 and TRBJ2-6; the match to TRBD1 covers 7 bases. There are 16 residues in the CDR3. The germline CDR1 and CDR2 sequences are SGHKS and YYEKEE (reference sequence). Unmatched junction bases numbered 3, after V lost 1 base and J lost 2 bases. The CDR3 reads CASSLNQGAGANVLTF. For the CDR3, the DNA is TGTGCCAGCAGCTTGAACCAGGGGGCTGGGGCCAACGTCCTGACTTTC.